This T cell receptor beta chain was captured by sequencing in a study of CD8 T cells in ankylosing spondylitis. Construction of TCR beta libraries was performed using quantitative 5'-RACE with molecular barcodes. TCRdb re-analysed the 5' RACE reads in MiXCR, keeping a single row per CDR3 protein. The table has roughly 470,000 distinct CDR3 sequences, around 26% seen once. Germline values: CDR1 DFQATT, CDR2 SNEGSKA (reference sequence). The CDR3 covers 12 residues. V was cut by 5 bases and J by 0 bases, with 8 bases left in between. Points from the study as a whole: In synovial fluid and blood from reactive arthritis, some motif variants were previously reported. For ankylosing spondylitis blood, a TCR beta motif of fewer than 10 highly homologous variants appeared characteristic. As for the disease-linked clones, they showed a CD8+ phenotype and occurred at relatively low frequencies in peripheral blood. The clones that were linked to disease were reported to be significantly enriched in matched synovial fluid samples from ankylosing spondylitis patients.

As concerns this clonotype: Its target is unknown.

Sequenced: blood, either unsorted or a sorted T cell fraction (not recorded which). The rearrangement links TRBV20-1 to TRBJ2-7; D possibly uses TRBD1 or TRBD2 (5 bases each). This sequence was found in a male donor with ankylosing spondylitis. Here the CDR3 reads CSAPGPSYEQYV. For the CDR3, the DNA is TGCAGTGCTCCGGGGCCCTCCTACGAGCAGTACGTC.